This T cell receptor (beta chain) was recovered during a study of T-cell memory formation after mild COVID-19. The study, taken as a whole, reports: From day 15 to 85, contracting clones were balanced between CD4 and CD8, whereas later expanders leaned toward CD4+.

The sample holds a few counts of this clonotype. Antigen unknown. Trimming took off 0 bases at V and 0 bases at J, with 15 bases between the two ends. The CDR3 is 16 residues long. In germline, CDR1 is DFQATT, CDR2 SNEGSKA (reference sequence). TCRdb redid the calling of the 5' RACE reads with MiXCR, one entry per CDR3 protein. The repertoire consists of about 410,000 distinct CDR3 sequences, with under 25% occurring once and the leading ten covering approximately 14%. The V gene is TRBV20-1, the J gene TRBJ2-7; the D gene is possibly TRBD2 (6 bases). The sample consisted of PBMCs or a T cell subset sorted from them (not recorded which). The clonotype was recovered from an adult woman who had mild COVID-19 (a few samples of this study predate the infection). Cell type and time point are not known. CDR3 in DNA: TGCAGTGCTAGAGATCCCCACGGGGGAGTCTCCTACGAGCAGTACTTC. Amino acid sequence: CSARDPHGGVSYEQYF.